Presented here are 32 T cell receptor beta chains from one specimen sequenced in a study of cytomegalovirus exposure and HLA in healthy donors. The PCR was carried out with 60 Vbeta primers and 13 Jbeta primers. TCRdb keeps only in-frame clones here, not all; method: immunoSEQ multiplex PCR. The table records 150,000 to 200,000 clones, 60% to 80% of them present only once. The sequencing input was PBMCs. The receptors here all came from a man under 40 in good health and CMV-seropositive.

The J gene is TRBJ2-7, the V gene TRBV5-1; 11 bases are a match to TRBD2. Germline V gene data show CDR1 as SGHRS and CDR2 as YFSETQ. This CDR3 has 15 amino acids. V was pared by 3 bases and J by 3 bases, with 5 bases of the junction left unmatched. This CDR3 is CASSSGTSGFYEQYF. The CDR3 nucleotides are TGCGCCAGCAGCTCAGGGACTAGCGGATTCTACGAGCAGTACTTC.

The count of this clone is one. The genes are TRBV25-1 and TRBJ1-4; TRBD1 is a possible D gene (6 bases). The CDR3 runs 14 residues. Trimming pared 5 bases from V and 7 bases from J, leaving 14 bases between. Germline V CDR1 and CDR2: MGHDK, SYGVNS. The CDR3: CASSSGTRSEKLFF. CDR3 DNA: TGTGCCAGCAGTTCCGGGACAAGGAGTGAAAAACTGTTTTTT.

J is TRBJ1-1 and V is TRBV2, with a weak D call TRBD1 (6 bases). Trimming took 10 bases from V and 2 from J, leaving 14 bases between them. The CDR3 covers 13 residues. Germline V gene lookup returns CDR1 SNHLY and CDR2 FYNNEI. The CDR3: CATWDTGNTEAFF. The CDR3 bases are TGTGCCACCTGGGACACTGGTAACACTGAAGCTTTCTTT.

This clone has just a few counts. The rearrangement joins TRBV4-1 to TRBJ2-1; D remains ambiguous. V was shortened by 0 bases and J by 4 bases, with 10 bases between the two germline ends. Looked up from germline, CDR1 is MGHRA and CDR2 is YSYEKL. The CDR3 has 15 residues. The CDR3, as DNA: TGCGCCAGCAGCCAAGATACGTCAGTTTACAATGAGCAGTTCTTC. It encodes CASSQDTSVYNEQFF.

This clone was picked up one time. The V and J genes are TRBV6-1 and TRBJ1-5, with D possibly matching TRBD1 (5 bases). From germline, CDR1 is MNHNS and CDR2 SASEGT. Trimming stripped 1 base from V and 1 base from J, with 8 bases between. This CDR3 comprises 15 residues. In nucleotides, the CDR3 is TGTGCCAGCAGTGAAGTAGGGGCGAGCAATCAGCCCCAGCATTTT. Its translation is CASSEVGASNQPQHF.

V is TRBV5-4 and J is TRBJ2-5; maybe TRBD2 (6 bases). The V end was cut by 4 bases, the J end by 1 base, with 8 bases between. The CDR3 is 13 amino acids. Germline lookup yields CDR1 SGHNT and CDR2 YYREEE (reference sequence). The CDR3 bases are TGTGCCAGCAGCGAGCGGGTCCAAGAGACCCAGTACTTC. Amino acids: CASSERVQETQYF.

The CDR3 sequence: CASIPAGRGPYEQYF. CDR3 DNA: TGTGCCAGCATCCCGGCGGGAAGGGGGCCCTACGAGCAGTACTTC. V usage is TRBV28 and J usage is TRBJ2-7; D may be TRBD1 (7 bases). V lost 7 bases, J lost 2 bases, and 18 bases lay in between. This CDR3 region has 15 residues. Germline CDR1 and CDR2: MDHEN and SYDVKM.

The J gene is TRBJ2-7, the V gene TRBV5-1, with TRBD1 identical over 9 bases. Trimming removed 4 bases from V and 2 bases from J; junction bases left unmatched: 4. The CDR3 consists of 14 residues. Per the germline V gene, CDR1 is SGHRS and CDR2 is YFSETQ. The CDR3 nucleotides are TGCGCCAGCAGCCCGACAGGGGGGACCTACGAGCAGTACTTC. It specifies CASSPTGGTYEQYF.

This clone was detected only a few times. V is TRBV5-1 and J is TRBJ1-4, with TRBD1 identical over 8 bases. CDR3 size: 15 residues. Germline V gene data show CDR1 as SGHRS and CDR2 as YFSETQ. V lost 5 bases to trimming and J lost 8 bases; unmatched junction nucleotides: 11. CDR3 sequence (DNA): TGCGCCAGCAGGCCCGCTGGGACAGGTGTGGAAAAACTGTTTTTT. It encodes CASRPAGTGVEKLFF.

The chain combines TRBV7-9 with TRBJ1-4; D perhaps matches TRBD1 (6 bases). Germline CDR1 and CDR2: SEHNR and FQNEAQ (reference sequence). The CDR3 length is 13 residues. V was trimmed by 10 bases and J by 3 bases, leaving 12 bases between them. Written as DNA, the CDR3 is TGTGCCATCAGACAGGAAGCTAATGAAAAACTGTTTTTT. Its translation: CAIRQEANEKLFF.

The chain carries TRBV30 and TRBJ1-2; 8 bases fit TRBD1. CDR1 and CDR2 from the germline V gene are GTSNPN and SVGIG (reference sequence). The CDR3 loop spans 14 amino acids. V lost 3 bases and J lost 4; bases outside the gene matches: 7. The CDR3 nucleotides are TGTGCCTGGAGAAGGACAGGGCAGGCCTATGGCTACACCTTC. This encodes CAWRRTGQAYGYTF. Based on the CDR3 plus reference TRBV30 and TRBJ1-2, the full variable domain is SQTIHQWPATLVQPVGSPLSLECTVEGTSNPNLYWYRQAAGRGLQLLFYSVGIGQISSEVPQNLSASRPQDRQFILSSKKLLLSDSGFYLCAWRRTGQAYGYTFGSGTRLTVV.

The J gene is TRBJ2-4, the V gene TRBV18; a weak D match, TRBD2 (6 bases). This CDR3 is 14 amino acids long. Trimming took off 2 bases at V and 4 bases at J, with 9 bases between the two ends. Germline V lookup: CDR1 KGHSH, CDR2 LQKENI. CDR3 protein: CASSPYGGKNIQYF. The CDR3 DNA reads TGTGCCAGCTCACCATATGGGGGGAAAAACATTCAGTACTTC.

The CDR3 protein is CASSGPGQGAYEQYF. The CDR3 DNA is TGTGCCAGCAGCGGACCGGGACAGGGGGCCTACGAGCAGTACTTC. V and J are TRBV5-4 and TRBJ2-7; TRBD1 aligns across 11 bases. Trimming cost V 4 bases and J 2 bases; bases outside gene matches: 5. Per the germline V gene, CDR1 is SGHNT and CDR2 is YYREEE (reference sequence). This CDR3 is built from 15 residues.

The chain carries TRBV29-1 and TRBJ1-2; D possibly corresponds to TRBD1 (5 bases). The CDR3 spans 12 residues. Germline V CDR1 and CDR2: SQVTM, ANQGSEA. Trimming left V 2 bases short and J 7 bases short, with 11 bases between. This CDR3 is CSVEWDLGGYTF. CDR3 sequence (DNA): TGCAGCGTTGAATGGGACTTGGGTGGCTACACCTTC.

This clone was seen only once. The rearrangement uses TRBV6-1 and TRBJ2-7; 7 nucleotides line up with TRBD2. Germline V gene sequence: CDR1 MNHNS, CDR2 SASEGT. CDR3 length: 13 residues. The junction had 2 bases not matched to a gene; V was cut back by 6 bases and J by 0 bases. The CDR3 coding sequence is TGTGCCAGCAGGCGGGACTACTCCTACGAGCAGTACTTC. Its protein product is CASRRDYSYEQYF.

V usage is TRBV7-9 and J usage is TRBJ2-2; TRBD1 agrees at 9 bases. The CDR3 is 16 amino acids. V lost 8 bases to trimming and J lost 5 bases; unmatched junction nucleotides: 12. CDR1 is SEHNR and CDR2 is FQNEAQ in the germline V gene (reference sequence). In DNA, the CDR3 is TGTGCCAGCGTCCCAGTCGGGACAGGGAGGACCGGGGAGCTGTTTTTT. Its translation is CASVPVGTGRTGELFF.

J is TRBJ1-1 and V is TRBV27, with TRBD1 as a possible D gene (6 bases). V lost 5 bases and J lost 6, with 13 bases in between. CDR1 MNHEY and CDR2 SMNVEV come from the germline V gene (reference sequence). The CDR3 covers 13 residues. The CDR3 nucleotides are TGTGCCAGCAGTGAGCAGGGGAAGGCTGAAGCTTTCTTT. Protein product: CASSEQGKAEAFF.

The chain is built from TRBV6-1 and TRBJ1-1, with 9 bases identical to TRBD1. The CDR3 totals 16 residues. Trimming cost V 3 bases and J 1 base; bases outside gene matches: 6. Germline lookup yields CDR1 MNHNS and CDR2 SASEGT. The DNA of the CDR3 is TGTGCCAGCAGTGATGCGGGACAGGGAGGGAACACTGAAGCTTTCTTT. It translates to CASSDAGQGGNTEAFF.

This clone has only a few counts. The rearrangement joins TRBV29-1 to TRBJ2-6; tentative D call: TRBD1 (6 bases). The CDR3 runs 15 residues. V lost 6 bases, J lost 0 bases, and 12 bases lay in between. Germline V gene data show CDR1 as SQVTM and CDR2 as ANQGSEA. The CDR3 loop reads CSVRQVYSGANVLTF. The CDR3 coding sequence is TGCAGCGTAAGACAGGTTTACTCTGGGGCCAACGTCCTGACTTTC.

The chain recombines TRBV19 with TRBJ2-7; weak D call: TRBD1 (6 bases). Germline V gives CDR1 LNHDA, CDR2 SQIVND (reference sequence). The V and J ends lost 3 bases and 3 bases respectively, with 9 bases between them. This CDR3 has 13 amino acids. CDR3 amino acids: CASSIARGYEQYF. CDR3 bases: TGTGCCAGTAGTATCGCCAGGGGCTACGAGCAGTACTTC.

This clone was detected only a few times. The chain carries TRBV30 and TRBJ1-5; TRBD1 is a possible D gene (6 bases). Trimming removed 1 base from V and 8 bases from J, with 15 bases in between. This CDR3 region has 14 residues. Germline V gene lookup returns CDR1 GTSNPN and CDR2 SVGIG (reference sequence). The DNA for the CDR3 is TGTGCCTGGAGTGGCCTGGGGGGGCAGGAGCCCCAGCATTTT. Translation gives CAWSGLGGQEPQHF.

The rearrangement uses TRBV11-2 and TRBJ1-5; 8 bases align to TRBD1. The V and J ends lost 4 bases and 6 bases, in that order; junction bases with no gene match: 5. This CDR3 is built from 14 residues. Germline CDR1 SGHAT, CDR2 FQNNGV. CDR3 DNA sequence: TGTGCCAGCAGCTACCCAGGGGGCGGTCAGCCCCAGCATTTT. Its protein is CASSYPGGGQPQHF.

This chain links TRBV2 with TRBJ1-4; TRBD1 matches at 9 bases. The junction had 3 bases not matched to a gene; V was cut back by 1 base and J by 6 bases. Germline V lookup: CDR1 SNHLY, CDR2 FYNNEI. The CDR3 runs 15 residues. Here the CDR3 DNA reads TGTGCCAGCAGTGAAGGGACAGGGGCGGATGAAAAACTGTTTTTT. This sequence encodes CASSEGTGADEKLFF.

The V call is TRBV11-3, the J call TRBJ1-1; no firm D call. CDR1 SGHNT and CDR2 YENEEA come from the germline V gene. The V gene lost 11 bases and the J gene lost 1 base, with 8 bases spanning the gap. The length of the CDR3 is 11 residues. CDR3 sequence (DNA): TGTGCCGTTAACAAGAACACTGAAGCTTTCTTT. It specifies CAVNKNTEAFF.

This chain links TRBV28 with TRBJ2-5; 7 bases align to TRBD1. The CDR3 is 13 amino acids. V lost 4 bases and J lost 4; bases outside the gene matches: 3. The germline V gene encodes CDR1 MDHEN and CDR2 SYDVKM. The CDR3 nucleotides are TGTGCCAGCAGTTCTACAGGGGTAGAGACCCAGTACTTC. Its protein product is CASSSTGVETQYF.

This clone was recorded only once. The CDR3 loop is CASSEFVTGAGELFF. The DNA of the CDR3 is TGTGCCAGCAGTGAATTTGTGACAGGGGCCGGGGAGCTGTTTTTT. The chain couples TRBV25-1 to TRBJ2-2, with 8 bases that match TRBD1. Germline trimming cut 1 base from V and 6 bases from J; bases unmatched to any gene: 4. Germline V CDR1 and CDR2: MGHDK, SYGVNS. CDR3 length equals 15 residues.

The genes are TRBV7-2 and TRBJ2-5, with 9 bases identical to TRBD2. Germline V CDR1 and CDR2: SGHTA, FQGNSA. The CDR3 length is 15 residues. Trimming at V came to 2 bases and at J to 2 bases, leaving 3 bases not matched to a gene. The CDR3 is CASSLLAGRQETQYF. The CDR3, as DNA: TGTGCCAGCAGCTTACTAGCGGGGAGACAAGAGACCCAGTACTTC.

The chain couples TRBV29-1 to TRBJ2-7, with 11 nucleotides matching TRBD1. V dropped 6 bases and J dropped 3; count of bases not matched to a gene: 10. Per the germline V gene, CDR1 is SQVTM and CDR2 is ANQGSEA. The CDR3 loop spans 15 amino acids. CDR3 sequence reads: CSVGWWDRGNYEQYF. The CDR3 DNA reads as TGCAGCGTCGGTTGGTGGGACAGGGGGAACTACGAGCAGTACTTC.

The rearrangement joins TRBV27 to TRBJ1-1; 8 nucleotides match TRBD1. The germline gives CDR1 MNHEY, CDR2 SMNVEV (reference sequence). The junction had 2 bases not matched to a gene; V was cut back by 0 bases and J by 2 bases. The CDR3 extends over 15 amino acids. The CDR3 DNA is TGTGCCAGCAGTTTATCCCAGGGGGCCAACACTGAAGCTTTCTTT. Translated, it gives CASSLSQGANTEAFF.

This clone was counted between two and nine times. The V call is TRBV7-3, the J call TRBJ2-5; D perhaps matches TRBD1 (6 bases). The CDR3 has 13 residues. Trimming took 5 bases from V and 5 from J, leaving 12 bases between them. Germline V gene sequence: CDR1 SGHTA, CDR2 FQGTGA. CDR3 DNA: TGTGCCAGCAGCCGGGACGACAGGGAGACCCAGTACTTC. Translation: CASSRDDRETQYF.

Here the CDR3 reads CASSLNQDNYGYTF. CDR3 sequence (DNA): TGCGCCAGCAGCTTGAATCAGGATAACTATGGCTACACCTTC. The V gene is TRBV5-1, the J gene TRBJ1-2; D is undetermined. The V gene lost 1 base and the J gene lost 1 base, with 8 bases spanning the gap. Germline loops: CDR1 SGHRS, CDR2 YFSETQ. The CDR3 runs 14 residues.

CDR3 protein: CASSLGQGYEQYF. The CDR3 DNA is TGTGCCAGCAGTTTGGGACAGGGCTACGAGCAGTACTTC. J is TRBJ2-7 and V is TRBV6-6; 9 nucleotides line up with TRBD1. CDR3 length: 13 amino acids. The V and J ends lost 4 bases and 3 bases, in that order; junction bases with no gene match: 1. Germline V gives CDR1 MNHNY, CDR2 SVGAGI (reference sequence).